The 18 T cell receptor beta chains presented below share a single source sample, sequenced in a study of T cells in Graves' hyperthyroidism and ophthalmopathy. Researchers took RNA transcripts and amplified the TCR beta CDR3 regions from them. Researchers ran a first-round RT-PCR on the TCR CDR3 using the HTBI primer set. One entry per CDR3 protein, called by TCRdb with MiXCR from the multiplex PCR reads. The sample has 250,000 to 300,000 distinct CDR3 sequences, roughly 18% seen once. The source material was blood. The receptors shown here come from a man over 45 with Graves' ophthalmopathy.

The chain uses TRBV7-3 and TRBJ2-3; the D gene is possibly TRBD2 (6 bases). The CDR3 totals 15 residues. The germline V and J ends were trimmed by 4 bases and 6 bases, with 17 bases remaining between them. CDR1 SGHTA and CDR2 FQGTGA come from the germline V gene. CDR3 amino acids: CASSYAGGTHDTQYF. CDR3 nucleotide sequence: TGTGCCAGCAGCTATGCTGGCGGGACCCACGATACGCAGTATTTT.

V gene TRBV7-8 combines with J gene TRBJ2-7, with 14 nucleotides matching TRBD2. This CDR3 has 19 amino acids. The ends lost 2 bases at V and 3 bases at J; junction bases unmatched: 12. Germline CDR1 SGHVS, CDR2 FQNEAQ. The CDR3 DNA sequence: TGTGCCAGCAGCTTAACGGGACTAGCGGGAGCTAGGGACGGCTACGAGCAGTACTTC. It specifies CASSLTGLAGARDGYEQYF.

This clonotype was counted between two and nine times. This CDR3 reads CSASDRGSYNSPLHF. The CDR3 bases are TGCAGTGCATCGGACAGGGGGTCCTATAATTCACCCCTCCACTTT. The chain has TRBV20-1 and TRBJ1-6, with 10 bases aligning to TRBD1. CDR3 size: 15 residues. Germline-derived CDR1 and CDR2 are DFQATT and SNEGSKA (reference sequence). The J segment lost 1 base and the V segment lost 6 bases, leaving 3 bases of the junction unmatched.

The chain joins TRBV25-1 to TRBJ2-7, with D possibly matching TRBD2 (7 bases). The CDR3 loop spans 14 amino acids. Deletions cut 2 bases from V and 5 bases from J, with 13 bases between. From germline, CDR1 is MGHDK and CDR2 SYGVNS. In nucleotides, the CDR3 is TGTGCCAGCAGTGAACCGGGGGGCAGAAACGAGCAGTACTTC. It translates to CASSEPGGRNEQYF.

This clonotype has a count of ten or more. The chain recombines TRBV2 with TRBJ2-7; perhaps TRBD2 as D (5 bases). The V end lost 11 bases, the J end lost 1 base, and 18 bases lay between the germline ends. The germline gives CDR1 SNHLY, CDR2 FYNNEI. This CDR3 region has 14 residues. DNA of the CDR3: TGTGCCCAAAAAGGAGGCAGTTATTCCTACGAGCAGTACTTC. Translation gives CAQKGGSYSYEQYF.

There are a few counts of this clonotype. The rearrangement joins TRBV5-1 to TRBJ1-2; D remains unclear. The CDR3 totals 13 residues. Germline loops: CDR1 SGHRS, CDR2 YFSETQ. V was pared by 2 bases and J by 6 bases, with 11 bases between. The CDR3, as DNA: TGCGCCAGCAGCTTCGAGGGCCTGGATGGCTACACCTTC. Translation gives CASSFEGLDGYTF.

This clonotype has ten or more counts. The gene calls are TRBV30 and TRBJ1-1; no clear D gene. The germline gives CDR1 GTSNPN, CDR2 SVGIG (reference sequence). Trimming pared 1 base from V and 5 bases from J, leaving 8 bases between. This CDR3 is built from 12 residues. In DNA form, the CDR3 reads TGTGCCTGGAGTGCGTTGGGAACTGAAGCTTTCTTT. The encoded protein is CAWSALGTEAFF.

The chain employs TRBV20-1 and TRBJ1-5, with 7 bases that match TRBD1. CDR3 length: 15 residues. CDR1 and CDR2 (germline): DFQATT, SNEGSKA (reference sequence). The V and J ends lost 0 bases and 2 bases, in that order; junction bases with no gene match: 4. The CDR3 region has the DNA TGCAGTGCTAGAGATCTAGACAGGGGCAATCAGCCCCAGCATTTT. It translates to CSARDLDRGNQPQHF.

The chain couples TRBV5-5 to TRBJ2-1; 9 bases fit TRBD1. Germline V gene lookup returns CDR1 SGHKS and CDR2 YYEKEE (reference sequence). The CDR3 spans 14 residues. With V trimmed by 7 bases and J by 12 bases, 14 bases remained unmatched. CDR3 region: CASLGGTGSRGQFF. DNA of the CDR3: TGTGCCAGCCTCGGGGGGACAGGGTCTCGCGGGCAGTTCTTC.

In its sample, this clonotype was seen many times. The chain uses TRBV24-1 and TRBJ2-5; D is undetermined. This CDR3 spans 15 amino acids. Germline CDR1 reads KGHDR; CDR2 reads SFDVKD. The V gene lost 0 bases and the J gene lost 0 bases, with 7 bases spanning the gap. The CDR3 coding sequence is TGTGCCACCAGTGATTTGACGGAGTACCAAGAGACCCAGTACTTC. As protein: CATSDLTEYQETQYF.

This clonotype was seen at least ten times. The chain employs TRBV14 and TRBJ2-3, with 9 positions matching TRBD2. CDR1 SGHDN and CDR2 FVKESK come from the germline V gene. The CDR3 has 16 amino acids. Germline trimming cut 3 bases from V and 4 bases from J; bases unmatched to any gene: 8. CDR3: CASSQLAGKGADTQYF. The CDR3 nucleotides are TGTGCCAGCAGCCAGCTAGCGGGAAAGGGTGCAGATACGCAGTATTTT.

This clonotype has just a few counts. CDR3 sequence reads: CASSRPGTRGYGYTF. In nucleotides, the CDR3 is TGTGCCAGCAGCCGCCCTGGGACCAGAGGGTATGGCTACACCTTC. This rearrangement joins TRBV7-9 to TRBJ1-2, with D tentatively TRBD1 (5 bases). This CDR3 region has 15 residues. Trimming took 5 bases from V and 5 from J, leaving 18 bases between them. In germline, CDR1 is SEHNR, CDR2 FQNEAQ (reference sequence).

This clonotype was counted ten times or more. The rearrangement links TRBV28 to TRBJ1-2; D perhaps matches TRBD1 (6 bases). The V and J ends lost 11 bases and 2 bases respectively, with 12 bases between them. CDR1 is MDHEN, CDR2 SYDVKM, per germline. The CDR3 is 12 amino acids. For the CDR3, the DNA is TGTGCCGGCCTGGACAGAAACTATGGCTACACCTTC. As protein: CAGLDRNYGYTF.

This clonotype has ten or more counts. The chain carries TRBV28 and TRBJ1-1; the D is unclear. The V and J ends lost 5 bases and 1 base respectively, with 8 bases between them. From germline, CDR1 is MDHEN and CDR2 SYDVKM. CDR3 size: 13 residues. This CDR3 is CASSTRRNTEAFF. In DNA form, the CDR3 reads TGTGCCAGCAGTACACGACGGAACACTGAAGCTTTCTTT. Using reference TRBV28 and TRBJ1-1 for the parts outside the CDR3, the full variable domain is DVKVTQSSRYLVKRTGEKVFLECVQDMDHENMFWYRQDPGLGLRLIYFSYDVKMKEKGDIPEGYSVSREKKERFSLILESASTNQTSMYLCASSTRRNTEAFFGQGTRLTVV.

This clonotype was counted between two and nine times. The genes are TRBV4-1 and TRBJ2-1, with 9 nucleotides matching TRBD2. V was clipped by 1 base and J by 1 base; unmatched bases: 8. This CDR3 comprises 18 residues. Per the germline V gene, CDR1 is MGHRA and CDR2 is YSYEKL. Written as DNA, the CDR3 is TGCGCCAGCAGCCAAGGAGGTAGCGGGAGAATGTCCTACAATGAGCAGTTCTTC. It codes for CASSQGGSGRMSYNEQFF.

This clonotype occurred a few times. J is TRBJ2-1 and V is TRBV7-9, with 9 nucleotides matching TRBD2. Germline CDR1 SEHNR, CDR2 FQNEAQ (reference sequence). V trimming: 0 bases; J trimming: 0 bases; junction bases outside the gene matches: 6. This CDR3 is built from 18 residues. The CDR3 reads CASSLAAGGPLSYNEQFF. In DNA form, the CDR3 reads TGTGCCAGCAGCTTAGCGGCGGGAGGGCCTCTCTCCTACAATGAGCAGTTCTTC.

This clonotype was seen only once. This chain connects TRBV12-3 or TRBV12-4 to TRBJ2-7; D remains unclear. This CDR3 is built from 11 residues. Trimming stripped 5 bases from V and 7 bases from J, with 9 bases between. CDR3 sequence (DNA): TGTGCCAGCAGTGGAGCGTGGGAGCAGTACTTC. Its translation: CASSGAWEQYF.

This clonotype was detected many times. This chain links TRBV11-3 with TRBJ2-7, with 8 bases that match TRBD1. Germline CDR1 SGHNT, CDR2 YENEEA. The CDR3 contains 14 residues. V was clipped by 3 bases and J by 7 bases; unmatched bases: 8. The CDR3 nucleotides read TGTGCCAGCAGCTTCGGGGCAGGGGGCAAAGAGCAGTACTTC. Translated: CASSFGAGGKEQYF.